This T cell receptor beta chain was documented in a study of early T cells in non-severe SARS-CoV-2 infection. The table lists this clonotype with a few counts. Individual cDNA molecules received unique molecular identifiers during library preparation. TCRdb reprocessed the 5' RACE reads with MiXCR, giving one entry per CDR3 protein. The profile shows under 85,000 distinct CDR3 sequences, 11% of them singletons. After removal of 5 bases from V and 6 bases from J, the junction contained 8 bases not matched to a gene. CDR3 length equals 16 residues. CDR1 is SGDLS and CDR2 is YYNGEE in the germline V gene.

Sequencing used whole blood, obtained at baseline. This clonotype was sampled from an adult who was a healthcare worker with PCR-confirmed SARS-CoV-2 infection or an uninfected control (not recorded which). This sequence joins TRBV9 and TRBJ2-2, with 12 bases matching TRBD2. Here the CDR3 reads CASRYGLAGTAGELFF. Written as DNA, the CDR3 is TGTGCCAGCAGATACGGACTAGCGGGAACCGCCGGGGAGCTGTTTTTT.